This T cell receptor (beta chain) was documented in a study of shared clonotypes between healthy human individuals. As for the study in general: The study enrolled a couple of women and three men aged 18 to 49. Per donor, three plates held CD4 naive cells, three held CD4 memory, two held CD8 naive and one held CD8 memory.

Whole-study results and caveats: Sequencing depth was a factor that was expected to affect clonotype sharing among donors.

The sample holds one count of this clone. Its specificity is not known. It was at deep level that the assay was run. Method: immunoSEQ multiplex PCR; TCRdb's copy keeps in-frame clones and lacks some. Altogether nearly 1,000,000 clones are present, about three quarters being singletons, with the ten largest covering approximately 1.5%. CDR3 length equals 15 residues. Germline V gene data show CDR1 as MGHRA and CDR2 as YSYEKL. The V segment lost 4 bases and the J segment 7 bases; nucleotides outside the gene matches: 7. The source of this sequence is a man aged 18 to 35 in good health. The material sequenced was memory CD4+ T cells sorted from blood. As for subset: CD45RA-negative fraction. The V and J genes are TRBV4-1 and TRBJ1-4; 9 positions match TRBD1. The DNA of the CDR3 is TGCGCCAGCAGCCTTATACAGGGGGCGAGTGAAAAACTGTTTTTT. Its protein is CASSLIQGASEKLFF.